Presented here are 11 T cell receptor beta chains from one specimen sequenced in a study of patients and donors after allogeneic stem cell transplantation. TCRdb reanalysed the RT-PCR reads using MiXCR and keeps one entry per CDR3 protein. The table includes around 150,000 distinct CDR3 sequences, about 36% detected once. Sequenced: blood, either unsorted or a sorted T cell fraction (not recorded which). The receptors derive from a human donor who was either an allogeneic HSCT recipient or a stem cell or donor lymphocyte infusion donor (not recorded which). It is not recorded whose cells these are; they may come from a transplant donor.

The chain joins TRBV28 to TRBJ2-2; 8 bases map to TRBD2. The V gene end was trimmed by 6 bases and the J gene end by 1 base; junction bases not matched to a gene: 10. The CDR3 spans 17 residues. CDR1 is MDHEN, CDR2 SYDVKM, per germline. Here the CDR3 DNA reads TGTGCCAGCAGCCCTAGCGGGTTTAAAATGAACACCGGGGAGCTGTTTTTT. This sequence encodes CASSPSGFKMNTGELFF.

Ten or more counts support this clonotype. The chain recombines TRBV7-8 with TRBJ1-6; D call uncertain. Germline V gene sequence: CDR1 SGHVS, CDR2 FQNEAQ. The CDR3 has 17 residues. Trimming pared 0 bases from V and 3 bases from J, leaving 12 bases between. For the CDR3, the DNA is TGTGCCAGCAGCTTAGCGCGATTCAAGGTCTATAATTCACCCCTCCACTTT. Translating gives CASSLARFKVYNSPLHF.

This clonotype was picked up a small number of times. J is TRBJ1-1 and V is TRBV12-3 or TRBV12-4; weak D call: TRBD1 (6 bases). The CDR3 has 14 residues. V shed 8 bases and J shed 1 base, with 14 bases lying between them. The CDR3 DNA is TGTGCCAGCTCACGGGAGACAGGGAACACTGAAGCTTTCTTT. Translated: CASSRETGNTEAFF.

This CDR3 is CASTKRTARMNTEAFF. In DNA form, the CDR3 reads TGTGCCAGCACCAAACGTACGGCACGGATGAACACTGAAGCTTTCTTT. The gene calls are TRBV12-3 or TRBV12-4 and TRBJ1-1, with no clear D. The germline V and J ends were trimmed by 7 bases and 0 bases, with 18 bases remaining between them. The CDR3 totals 16 residues.

This clonotype has more than one count but fewer than ten. V usage is TRBV6-5 and J usage is TRBJ1-4; D gene uncertain. V shed 3 bases and J shed 8 bases, with 16 bases lying between them. Germline V gives CDR1 MNHEY, CDR2 SVGAGI. CDR3 length: 15 residues. Here the CDR3 reads CASSYYTGGGEKLFF. CDR3 sequence (DNA): TGTGCCAGCAGTTATTATACGGGAGGCGGGGAAAAACTGTTTTTT.

This chain joins TRBV5-1 and TRBJ2-7; D gene unclear. The CDR3 is 12 amino acids. Germline loops: CDR1 SGHRS, CDR2 YFSETQ. V lost 7 bases and J 2 bases, leaving 10 bases between the germline ends. The CDR3 protein is CASGVTPYEQYF. CDR3 in DNA: TGCGCCAGCGGGGTCACCCCCTACGAGCAGTACTTC.

The chain joins TRBV10-3 to TRBJ2-1, with D possibly matching TRBD1 (5 bases). V was shortened by 3 bases and J by 6 bases, with 15 bases between the two germline ends. Germline values: CDR1 ENHRY, CDR2 SYGVKD. The CDR3 is 15 amino acids. The CDR3 sequence is CAISDRSLRGNEQFF. Written as DNA, the CDR3 is TGTGCCATCAGTGACCGTTCACTAAGGGGCAATGAGCAGTTCTTC.

In DNA form, the CDR3 reads TGTGCCAGCAGTTACGGCTCGGGGCGTACCGGGGAGCTGTTTTTT. This encodes CASSYGSGRTGELFF. The V and J genes are TRBV6-5 and TRBJ2-2, with D perhaps being TRBD1 or TRBD2 (5 bases each). The germline CDR1 and CDR2 sequences are MNHEY and SVGAGI. This CDR3 contains 15 residues. Trimming took 2 bases from V and 5 from J, leaving 12 bases between them.

This clonotype turned up a few times. The CDR3 reads CSARALVGFSAYNEQFF. CDR3 DNA: TGCAGTGCTAGAGCCCTCGTCGGTTTTTCGGCCTACAATGAGCAGTTCTTC. The chain uses TRBV20-1 and TRBJ2-1; D unclear. The CDR3 is 17 amino acids. The germline CDR1 and CDR2 sequences are DFQATT and SNEGSKA (reference sequence). Trimming stripped 1 base from V and 2 bases from J, with 18 bases between.

This chain joins TRBV7-3 and TRBJ1-6; no clear D. Trimming stripped 2 bases from V and 10 bases from J, with 12 bases between. The CDR3 has 14 amino acids. From germline, CDR1 is SGHTA and CDR2 FQGTGA. This CDR3 reads CASSLFPAKSPLHF. The CDR3 coding sequence is TGTGCCAGCAGCTTATTCCCAGCCAAATCACCCCTCCACTTT. Variable domain in full (rest from reference TRBV7-3 and TRBJ1-6): GAGVSQTPSNKVTEKGKYVELRCDPISGHTALYWYRQSLGQGPEFLIYFQGTGAADDSGLPNDRFFAVRPEGSVSTLKIQRTERGDSAVYLCASSLFPAKSPLHFGNGTRLTVT.

This clonotype was observed a few times. This rearrangement joins TRBV10-3 to TRBJ2-5; unclear D gene. V lost 10 bases to trimming and J lost 1 base, with 10 bases between them. The CDR3 length is 12 residues. The V gene's germline CDR1 is ENHRY and CDR2 SYGVKD. In DNA, the CDR3 is TGTGCCACCTTGGGTTCCCAAGAGACCCAGTACTTC. Translated: CATLGSQETQYF.